This T cell receptor (beta chain) was captured by sequencing in a study of shared clonotypes between healthy human individuals. Using immunoSEQ multiplex PCR, the repertoire was profiled, and TCRdb retains in-frame clones only, with some absent. The repertoire holds about 2.4 million clones, with over 85% as singletons. As to this clone: As yet, its antigen is unknown.

Every donor, a Caucasian adult, lived in Nashville, Tennessee. Study-wide findings and caveats: Rarefaction analysis demonstrated incomplete sorted-subset sequencing notwithstanding large depth. In contrast to clonotypes shared by all four donors, non-shared clonotypes had lower generation probabilities.

Material: naive CD4+ T cells sorted from blood. Subset defined: CD45RA+ positively selected. The sequence derives from a man aged 18 to 30 in good health.

Here the CDR3 reads CASSIALPPGGHEQFF. The CDR3 nucleotides read TGTGCCAGTAGTATAGCGCTCCCGCCCGGGGGGCATGAGCAGTTCTTC. The chain combines TRBV19 with TRBJ2-1; perhaps TRBD2 as D (7 bases). The germline V and J ends were trimmed by 1 base and 8 bases, with 18 bases remaining between them. Germline assignment: CDR1 LNHDA and CDR2 SQIVND (reference sequence). The CDR3 is made up of 16 amino acids.